This T cell receptor beta chain was recorded in a study of T cell repertoires in cytomegalovirus infection. There are many counts of this clonotype. What it binds is not known. TCRdb passed the reads through MiXCR, listing each CDR3 protein once. Among hundreds of thousands of distinct CDR3 sequences listed, around 30% were seen once. The sequence came from a human donor in good health (CMV status not recorded). Some clones in this sample may be carry-over from other donors' samples. Material: cultured PBMCs, obtained from culture after CMV antigen stimulation.

The CDR3, as DNA: TGTGCCAGCAGCTTAGAGGTCCGGCGGGGGATGACGCAGTATTTT. This encodes CASSLEVRRGMTQYF. This chain links TRBV7-2 with TRBJ2-3; 7 nucleotides agree with TRBD2. The CDR3 totals 15 residues. CDR1 and CDR2 (germline): SGHTA, FQGNSA. The trim removed 1 base at V and 9 bases at J, leaving 10 bases unmatched.